Sequencing of this T cell receptor beta chain was carried out in a study of cytomegalovirus exposure and HLA in healthy donors. Study conclusions and caveats: The study flagged some 180 TCR beta chains as cytomegalovirus-associated. Most TCR sequences were rare, but some public TCRs occurred in many donors. Reportedly, cytomegalovirus status was diagnosed with high sensitivity and specificity.

Profiling relied on immunoSEQ multiplex PCR, and the TCRdb table lists in-frame clones only, not all of them. The data contain fewer than 100,000 clones, just over 90% of them singletons. This CDR3 has 15 residues. CDR1 and CDR2 from the germline V gene are MNHEY and SVGAGI. The V segment lost 5 bases and the J segment 5 bases; nucleotides outside the gene matches: 7. About this clone: Its antigen is still unknown.

Separation from the approximately 720-subject first cohort characterized the 120-subject validation cohort, to which the donors belonged. The chain has TRBV6-5 and TRBJ2-1; 9 bases map to TRBD2. Sequencing was done on a sample of PBMCs. The sequence was obtained from a man between 25 and 39 years old in good health and CMV-seronegative. The CDR3: CASSPPGLAHNEQFF. CDR3 nucleotide sequence: TGTGCCAGCAGTCCGCCCGGACTAGCGCACAATGAGCAGTTCTTC.